This TCR beta chain originates from a study of Tregs in tolerant kidney transplant recipients. Across the whole study: Sorting of CD4+CD25+CD127- cells followed 3-day belatacept mixed lymphocyte reactions, sometimes with approximately five-day graft donor restimulation. Antibodies separated recipient from donor cells.

Sequencing used immunoSEQ multiplex PCR; TCRdb keeps in-frame clones, though not all of them. Of about 2,400 clones in the sample, about 42% were seen once. Findings and limits, study-wide: Expanding Tregs on activated donor B cells appeared to best identify donor-specific TCRbeta clones.

This clone rates as medium-sized. Its specificity is not known. The germline V gene has CDR1 KGHSH and CDR2 LQKENI. The V segment lost 5 bases and the J segment 4 bases; nucleotides outside the gene matches: 3. The length of the CDR3 is 13 residues. The sequenced sample consisted of Tregs from blood cultured with allogeneic cells. The chain employs TRBV18 and TRBJ1-2; 8 bases align to TRBD1. The sequence was collected from a human donor in good health. In DNA form, the CDR3 reads TGTGCCAGCTCAGGACAGGGTAGCTATGGCTACACCTTC. Translated, it gives CASSGQGSYGYTF.